The source of this T cell receptor beta chain is a study of response to subunit inactivated influenza vaccine. This clonotype has just a few counts. TCRdb called the RT-PCR reads again in MiXCR, with one record for every CDR3 protein. The repertoire has about 780,000 distinct CDR3 sequences, about a fifth of them found once; the top ten carry under 13%. The clonotype originates from a man aged 45-60 years who received an inactivated influenza vaccine. The specimen was PBMCs from blood, collected roughly 5 days after vaccination.

The CDR3 coding sequence is TGTGCCAGCAGTTACGGGACTAGCGGGTTCCGCACAGATACGCAGTATTTT. It yields the protein CASSYGTSGFRTDTQYF. The rearrangement uses TRBV6-2 or TRBV6-3 and TRBJ2-3; 12 bases line up with TRBD2. The CDR3 sequence is 17 residues long. Per the germline V gene, CDR1 is MNHEY and CDR2 is SVGEGT. V lost 2 bases and J lost 1; bases outside the gene matches: 4.